The sequence of this T cell receptor (beta chain) was determined in a study of patients and donors after allogeneic stem cell transplantation. MiXCR was run by TCRdb on the RT-PCR reads, yielding one entry per CDR3 protein. The profile shows about 960,000 distinct CDR3 sequences, about a sixth of them singletons. CDR1 is LGHNA, CDR2 YSLEER, per germline. V shed 3 bases and J 1 base; nucleotides not matched to a gene: 1. This CDR3 spans 15 amino acids. This clonotype appeared a few times. The gene calls are TRBV4-3 and TRBJ2-1, with 9 nucleotides matching TRBD2. Sequencing was performed on blood, either unsorted or a sorted T cell fraction (not recorded which). The sequence was collected from a human donor who was either an allogeneic HSCT recipient or a stem cell or donor lymphocyte infusion donor (not recorded which). It is not recorded whose cells these are; they may come from a transplant donor. CDR3 in amino acids: CASSQSGGSYNEQFF. DNA for the CDR3: TGCGCCAGCAGCCAGAGCGGGGGGTCCTACAATGAGCAGTTCTTC.